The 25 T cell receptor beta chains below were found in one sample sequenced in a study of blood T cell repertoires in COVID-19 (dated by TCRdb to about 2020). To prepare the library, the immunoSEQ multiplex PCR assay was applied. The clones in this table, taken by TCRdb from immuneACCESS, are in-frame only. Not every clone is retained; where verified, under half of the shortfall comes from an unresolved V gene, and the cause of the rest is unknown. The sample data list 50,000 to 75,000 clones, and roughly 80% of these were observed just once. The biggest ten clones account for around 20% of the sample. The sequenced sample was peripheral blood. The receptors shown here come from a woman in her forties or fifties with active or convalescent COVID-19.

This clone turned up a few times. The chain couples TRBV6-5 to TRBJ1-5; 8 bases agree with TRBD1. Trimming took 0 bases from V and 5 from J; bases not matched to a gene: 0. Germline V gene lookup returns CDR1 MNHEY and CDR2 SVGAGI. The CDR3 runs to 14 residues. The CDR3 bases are TGTGCCAGCAGTTACTCGGACAGGGATCAGCCCCAGCATTTT. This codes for CASSYSDRDQPQHF.

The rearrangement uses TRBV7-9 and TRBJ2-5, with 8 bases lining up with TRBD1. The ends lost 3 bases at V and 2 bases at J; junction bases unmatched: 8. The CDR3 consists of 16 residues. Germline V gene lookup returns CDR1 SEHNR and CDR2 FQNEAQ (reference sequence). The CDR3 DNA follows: TGTGCCAGCAGCTTCGCCGACAGGGGTTCTCAAGAGACCCAGTACTTC. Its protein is CASSFADRGSQETQYF.

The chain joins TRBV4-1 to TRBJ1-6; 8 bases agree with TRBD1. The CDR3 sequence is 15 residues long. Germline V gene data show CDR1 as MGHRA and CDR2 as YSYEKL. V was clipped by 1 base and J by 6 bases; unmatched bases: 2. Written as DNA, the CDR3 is TGCGCCAGCAGCCAAGGGACAGGGACTAATTCACCCCTCCACTTT. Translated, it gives CASSQGTGTNSPLHF.

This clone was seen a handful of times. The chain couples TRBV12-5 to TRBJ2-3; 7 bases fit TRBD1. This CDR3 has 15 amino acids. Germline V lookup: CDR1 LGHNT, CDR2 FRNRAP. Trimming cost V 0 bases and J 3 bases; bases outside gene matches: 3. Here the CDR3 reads CASGLVGQLTDTQYF. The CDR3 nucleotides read TGTGCTAGTGGTTTGGTGGGACAGCTTACAGATACGCAGTATTTT.

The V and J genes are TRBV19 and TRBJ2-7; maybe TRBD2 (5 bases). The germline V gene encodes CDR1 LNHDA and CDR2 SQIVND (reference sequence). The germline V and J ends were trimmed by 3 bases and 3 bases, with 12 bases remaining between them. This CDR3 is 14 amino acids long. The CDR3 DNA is TGTGCCAGTAGTATGGTCTCGGGAATCTACGAGCAGTACTTC. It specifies CASSMVSGIYEQYF.

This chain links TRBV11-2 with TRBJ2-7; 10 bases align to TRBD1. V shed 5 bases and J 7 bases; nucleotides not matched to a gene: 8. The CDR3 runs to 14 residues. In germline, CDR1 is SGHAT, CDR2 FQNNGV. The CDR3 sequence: CASSTGTGATEQYF. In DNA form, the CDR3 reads TGTGCCAGCAGCACCGGGACAGGGGCTACGGAGCAGTACTTC.

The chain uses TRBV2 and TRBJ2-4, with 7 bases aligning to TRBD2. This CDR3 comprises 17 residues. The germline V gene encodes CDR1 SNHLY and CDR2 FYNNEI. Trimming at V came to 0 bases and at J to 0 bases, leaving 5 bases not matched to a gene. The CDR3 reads CASSEAGGKLAKNIQYF. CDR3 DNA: TGTGCCAGCAGTGAAGCGGGGGGGAAACTAGCCAAAAACATTCAGTACTTC. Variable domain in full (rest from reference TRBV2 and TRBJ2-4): EPEVTQTPSHQVTQMGQEVILRCVPISNHLYFYWYRQILGQKVEFLVSFYNNEISEKSEIFDDQFSVERPDGSNFTLKIRSTKLEDSAMYFCASSEAGGKLAKNIQYFGAGTRLSVL.

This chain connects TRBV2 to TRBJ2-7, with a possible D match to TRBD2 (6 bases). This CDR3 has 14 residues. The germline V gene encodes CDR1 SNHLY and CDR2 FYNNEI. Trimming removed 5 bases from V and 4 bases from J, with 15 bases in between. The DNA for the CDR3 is TGTGCCAGCAGTCCCACTAGCCACCGGTACGAGCAGTACTTC. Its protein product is CASSPTSHRYEQYF. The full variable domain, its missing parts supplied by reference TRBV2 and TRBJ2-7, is EPEVTQTPSHQVTQMGQEVILRCVPISNHLYFYWYRQILGQKVEFLVSFYNNEISEKSEIFDDQFSVERPDGSNFTLKIRSTKLEDSAMYFCASSPTSHRYEQYFGPGTRLTVT.

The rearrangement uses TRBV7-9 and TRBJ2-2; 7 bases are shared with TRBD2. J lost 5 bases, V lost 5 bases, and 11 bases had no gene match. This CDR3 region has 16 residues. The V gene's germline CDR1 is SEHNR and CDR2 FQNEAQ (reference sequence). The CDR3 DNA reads TGTGCCAGCAGCACCCGGGACTATAATGGGACCGGGGAGCTGTTTTTT. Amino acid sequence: CASSTRDYNGTGELFF.

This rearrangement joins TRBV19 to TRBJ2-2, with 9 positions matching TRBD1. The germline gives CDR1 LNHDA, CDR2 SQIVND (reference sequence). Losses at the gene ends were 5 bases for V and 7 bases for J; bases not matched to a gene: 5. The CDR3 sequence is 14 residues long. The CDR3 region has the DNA TGTGCCAGTAGTTTGGGACAGGGCAACGGGGAGCTGTTTTTT. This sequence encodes CASSLGQGNGELFF.

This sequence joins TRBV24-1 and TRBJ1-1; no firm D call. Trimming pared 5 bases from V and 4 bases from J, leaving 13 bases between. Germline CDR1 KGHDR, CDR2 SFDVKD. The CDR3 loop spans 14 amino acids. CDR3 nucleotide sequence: TGTGCCACCAGTGTTAGCGGGGAGAGCACTGAAGCTTTCTTT. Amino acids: CATSVSGESTEAFF.

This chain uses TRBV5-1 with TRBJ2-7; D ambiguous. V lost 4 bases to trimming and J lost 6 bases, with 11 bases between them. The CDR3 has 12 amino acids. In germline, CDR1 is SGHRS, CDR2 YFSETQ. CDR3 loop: CASSLSGSEQYF. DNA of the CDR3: TGCGCCAGCAGCCTTTCCGGGTCCGAGCAGTACTTC.

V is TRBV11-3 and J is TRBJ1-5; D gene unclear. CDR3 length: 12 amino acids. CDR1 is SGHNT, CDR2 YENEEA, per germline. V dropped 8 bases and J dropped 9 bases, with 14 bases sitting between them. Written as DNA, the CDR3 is TGTGCCAGCGCGCTTAGGAGAGGGCCCCAGCATTTT. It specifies CASALRRGPQHF.

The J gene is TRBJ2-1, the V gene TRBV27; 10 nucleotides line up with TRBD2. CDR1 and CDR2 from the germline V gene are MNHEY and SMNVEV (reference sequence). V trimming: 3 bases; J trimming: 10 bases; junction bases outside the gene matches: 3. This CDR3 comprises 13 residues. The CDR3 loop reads CASSFSGGEEQFF. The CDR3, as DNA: TGTGCCAGCAGTTTCAGCGGGGGGGAGGAGCAGTTCTTC.

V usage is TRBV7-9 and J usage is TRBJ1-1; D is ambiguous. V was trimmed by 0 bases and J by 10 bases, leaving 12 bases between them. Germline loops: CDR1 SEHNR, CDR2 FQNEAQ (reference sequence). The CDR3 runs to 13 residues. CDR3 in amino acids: CASSLAFRDRAFF. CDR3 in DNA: TGTGCCAGCAGCTTAGCTTTCCGGGATCGAGCTTTCTTT.

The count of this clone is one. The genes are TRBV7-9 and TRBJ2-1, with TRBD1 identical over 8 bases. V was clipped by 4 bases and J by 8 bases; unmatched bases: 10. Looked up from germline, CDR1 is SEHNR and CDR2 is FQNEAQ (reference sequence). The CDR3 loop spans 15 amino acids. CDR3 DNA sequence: TGTGCCAGCAGCTCCCCAGGGGGCATAGCCCATGAGCAGTTCTTC. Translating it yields CASSSPGGIAHEQFF.

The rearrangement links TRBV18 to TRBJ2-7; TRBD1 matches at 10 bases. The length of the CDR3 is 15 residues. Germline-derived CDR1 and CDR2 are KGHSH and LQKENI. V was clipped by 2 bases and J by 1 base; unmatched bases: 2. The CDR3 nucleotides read TGTGCCAGCTCACCAGGACAGGGGGTGTCCTACGAGCAGTACTTC. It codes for CASSPGQGVSYEQYF.

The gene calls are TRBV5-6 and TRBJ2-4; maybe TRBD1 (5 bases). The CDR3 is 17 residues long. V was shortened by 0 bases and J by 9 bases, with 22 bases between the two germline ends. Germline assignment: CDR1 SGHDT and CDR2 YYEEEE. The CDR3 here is CASSLAGQQGARTIQYF. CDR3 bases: TGTGCCAGCAGCTTGGCCGGGCAACAAGGGGCTCGAACCATTCAGTACTTC. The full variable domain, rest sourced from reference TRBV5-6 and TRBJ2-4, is DAGVTQSPTHLIKTRGQQVTLRCSPKSGHDTVSWYQQALGQGPQFIFQYYEEEERQRGNFPDRFSGHQFPNYSSELNVNALLLGDSALYLCASSLAGQQGARTIQYFGAGTRLSVL.

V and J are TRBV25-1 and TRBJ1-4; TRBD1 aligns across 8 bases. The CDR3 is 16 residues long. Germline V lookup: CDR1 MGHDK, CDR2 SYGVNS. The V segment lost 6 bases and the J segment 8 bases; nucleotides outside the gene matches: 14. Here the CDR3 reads CASSNGYGQGDEKLFF. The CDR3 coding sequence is TGTGCCAGCAGCAATGGTTACGGACAGGGCGACGAAAAACTGTTTTTT.

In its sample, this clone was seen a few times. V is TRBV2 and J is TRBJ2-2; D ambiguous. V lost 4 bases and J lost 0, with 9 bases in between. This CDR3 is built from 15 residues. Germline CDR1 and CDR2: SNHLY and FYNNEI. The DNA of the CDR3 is TGTGCCAGCAGTGGTCCAGGTTCGAACACCGGGGAGCTGTTTTTT. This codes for CASSGPGSNTGELFF.

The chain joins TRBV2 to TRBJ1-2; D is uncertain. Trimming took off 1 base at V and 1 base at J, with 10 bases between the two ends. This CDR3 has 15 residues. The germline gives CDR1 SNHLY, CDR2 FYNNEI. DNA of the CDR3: TGTGCCAGCAGTGAAGGAGGGTACTTTAACTATGGCTACACCTTC. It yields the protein CASSEGGYFNYGYTF.

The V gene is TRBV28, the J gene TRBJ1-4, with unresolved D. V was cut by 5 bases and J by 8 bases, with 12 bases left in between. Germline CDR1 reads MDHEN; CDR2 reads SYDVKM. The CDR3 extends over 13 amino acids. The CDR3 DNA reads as TGTGCCAGCAGTCTCCAATTGAGGGAAAAACTGTTTTTT. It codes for CASSLQLREKLFF.

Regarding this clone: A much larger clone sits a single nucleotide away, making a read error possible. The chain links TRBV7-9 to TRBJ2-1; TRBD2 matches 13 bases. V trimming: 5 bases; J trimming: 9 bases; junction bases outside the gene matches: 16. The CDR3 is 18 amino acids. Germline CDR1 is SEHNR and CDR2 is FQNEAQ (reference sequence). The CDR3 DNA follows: TGTGCCAGCAGCCCTCCCTACGGGGGGACTAGCGGGATGGGTGAGCAGTTCTTC. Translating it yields CASSPPYGGTSGMGEQFF.

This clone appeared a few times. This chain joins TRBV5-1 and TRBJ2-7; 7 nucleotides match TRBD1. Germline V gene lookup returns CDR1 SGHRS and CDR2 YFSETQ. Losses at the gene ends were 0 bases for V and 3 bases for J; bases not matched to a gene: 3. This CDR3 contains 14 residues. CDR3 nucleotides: TGCGCCAGCAGCTTGGCGGGACAGCTCTACGAGCAGTACTTC. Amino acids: CASSLAGQLYEQYF. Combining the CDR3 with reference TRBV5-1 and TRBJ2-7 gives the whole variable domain KAGVTQTPRYLIKTRGQQVTLSCSPISGHRSVSWYQQTPGQGLQFLFEYFSETQRNKGNFPGRFSGRQFSNSRSEMNVSTLELGDSALYLCASSLAGQLYEQYFGPGTRLTVT.

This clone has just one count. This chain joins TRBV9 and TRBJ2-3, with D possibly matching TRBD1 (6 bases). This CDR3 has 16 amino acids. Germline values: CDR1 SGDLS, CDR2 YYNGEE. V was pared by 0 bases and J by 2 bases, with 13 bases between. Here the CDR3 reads CASSVGVDRATDTQYF. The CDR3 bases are TGTGCCAGCAGCGTAGGGGTGGACAGAGCCACAGATACGCAGTATTTT.